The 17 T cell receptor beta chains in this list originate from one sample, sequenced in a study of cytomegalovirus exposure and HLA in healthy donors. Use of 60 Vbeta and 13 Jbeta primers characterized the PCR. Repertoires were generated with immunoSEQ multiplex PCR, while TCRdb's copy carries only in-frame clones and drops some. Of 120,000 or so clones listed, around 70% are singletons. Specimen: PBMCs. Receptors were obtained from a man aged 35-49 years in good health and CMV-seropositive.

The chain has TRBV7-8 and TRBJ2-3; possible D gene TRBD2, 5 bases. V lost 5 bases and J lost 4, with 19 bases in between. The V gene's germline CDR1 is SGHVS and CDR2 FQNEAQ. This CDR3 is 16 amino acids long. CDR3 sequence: CASSPTGGPIPDTQYF. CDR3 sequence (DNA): TGTGCCAGCAGCCCCACGGGCGGGCCCATTCCAGATACGCAGTATTTT. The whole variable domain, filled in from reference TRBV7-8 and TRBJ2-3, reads GAGVSQSPRYKVAKRGQDVALRCDPISGHVSLFWYQQALGQGPEFLTYFQNEAQLDKSGLPSDRFFAERPEGSVSTLKIQRTQQEDSAVYLCASSPTGGPIPDTQYFGPGTRLTVL.

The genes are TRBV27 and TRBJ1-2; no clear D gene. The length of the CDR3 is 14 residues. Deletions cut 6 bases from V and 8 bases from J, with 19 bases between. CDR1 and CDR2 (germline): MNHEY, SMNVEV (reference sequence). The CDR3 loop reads CASSPGGIVWGYTF. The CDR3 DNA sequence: TGTGCCAGCAGCCCAGGTGGAATTGTTTGGGGCTACACCTTC.

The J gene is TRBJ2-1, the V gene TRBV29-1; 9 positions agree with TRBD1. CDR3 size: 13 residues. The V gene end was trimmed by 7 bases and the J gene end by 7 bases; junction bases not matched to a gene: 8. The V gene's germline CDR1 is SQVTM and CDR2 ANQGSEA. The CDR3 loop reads CSGDRAATNEQFF. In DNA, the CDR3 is TGCAGCGGGGACAGGGCGGCAACAAATGAGCAGTTCTTC.

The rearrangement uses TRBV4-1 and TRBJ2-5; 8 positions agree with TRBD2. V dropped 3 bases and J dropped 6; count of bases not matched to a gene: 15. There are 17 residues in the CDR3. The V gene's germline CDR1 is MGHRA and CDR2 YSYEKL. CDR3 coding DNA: TGCGCCAGCAGCCAGTCAGTGTGGACTAGCCGGGGGCAGACCCAGTACTTC. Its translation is CASSQSVWTSRGQTQYF.

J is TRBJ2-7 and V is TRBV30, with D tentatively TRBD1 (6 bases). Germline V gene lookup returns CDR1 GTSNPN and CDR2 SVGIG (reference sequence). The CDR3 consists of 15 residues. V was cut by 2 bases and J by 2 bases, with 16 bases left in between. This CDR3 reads CAWSLLDRTTYEQYF. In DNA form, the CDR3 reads TGTGCCTGGAGTCTCCTAGACAGGACCACCTACGAGCAGTACTTC.

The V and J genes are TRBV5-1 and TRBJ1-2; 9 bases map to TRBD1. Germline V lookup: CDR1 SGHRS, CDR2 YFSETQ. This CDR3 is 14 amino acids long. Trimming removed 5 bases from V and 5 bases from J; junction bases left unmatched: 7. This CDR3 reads CASRPGQGKYGYTF. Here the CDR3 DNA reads TGCGCCAGCAGGCCTGGACAGGGGAAATATGGCTACACCTTC.

The CDR3 DNA is TGTGCCAGCAGCTTGGCTCAGGGGAACAATGAGCAGTTCTTC. This encodes CASSLAQGNNEQFF. This chain links TRBV5-4 with TRBJ2-1; D possibly corresponds to TRBD1 (6 bases). From germline, CDR1 is SGHNT and CDR2 YYREEE (reference sequence). V was cut by 0 bases and J by 5 bases, with 9 bases left in between. This CDR3 comprises 14 residues.

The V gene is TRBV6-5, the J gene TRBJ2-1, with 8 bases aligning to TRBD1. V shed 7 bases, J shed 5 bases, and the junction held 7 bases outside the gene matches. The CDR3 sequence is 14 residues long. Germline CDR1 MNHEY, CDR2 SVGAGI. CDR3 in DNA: TGTGCCAGCACAGGGGGCCCAGGGGACAATGAGCAGTTCTTC. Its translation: CASTGGPGDNEQFF.

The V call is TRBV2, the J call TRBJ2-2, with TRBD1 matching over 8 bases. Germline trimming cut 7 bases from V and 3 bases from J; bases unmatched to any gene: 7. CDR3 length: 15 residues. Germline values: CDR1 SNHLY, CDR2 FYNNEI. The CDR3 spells CASTQNRGDTGELFF. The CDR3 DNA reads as TGTGCCAGCACTCAAAACAGGGGGGACACCGGGGAGCTGTTTTTT.

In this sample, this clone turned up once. CDR3 protein: CASSYTTKYTEAFF. CDR3 sequence (DNA): TGTGCCAGCAGTTATACTACGAAATACACTGAAGCTTTCTTT. The V gene is TRBV27, the J gene TRBJ1-1; no clear D gene. From germline, CDR1 is MNHEY and CDR2 SMNVEV (reference sequence). V was trimmed by 4 bases and J by 3 bases, leaving 12 bases between them. The CDR3 contains 14 residues.

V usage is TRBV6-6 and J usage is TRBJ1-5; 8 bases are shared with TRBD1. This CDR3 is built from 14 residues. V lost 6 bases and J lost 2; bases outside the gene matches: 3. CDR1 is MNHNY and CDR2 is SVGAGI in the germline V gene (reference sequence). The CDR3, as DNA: TGTGCCAGCAGATTGGACAGGGGCAATCAGCCCCAGCATTTT. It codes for CASRLDRGNQPQHF.

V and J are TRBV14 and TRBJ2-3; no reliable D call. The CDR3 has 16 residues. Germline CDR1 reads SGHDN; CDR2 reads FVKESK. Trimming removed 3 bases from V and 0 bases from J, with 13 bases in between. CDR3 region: CASSQGSTPSTDTQYF. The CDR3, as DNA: TGTGCCAGCAGCCAGGGCAGCACACCTAGCACAGATACGCAGTATTTT. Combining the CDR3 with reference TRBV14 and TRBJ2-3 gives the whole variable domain EAGVTQFPSHSVIEKGQTVTLRCDPISGHDNLYWYRRVMGKEIKFLLHFVKESKQDESGMPNNRFLAERTGGTYSTLKVQPAELEDSGVYFCASSQGSTPSTDTQYFGPGTRLTVL.

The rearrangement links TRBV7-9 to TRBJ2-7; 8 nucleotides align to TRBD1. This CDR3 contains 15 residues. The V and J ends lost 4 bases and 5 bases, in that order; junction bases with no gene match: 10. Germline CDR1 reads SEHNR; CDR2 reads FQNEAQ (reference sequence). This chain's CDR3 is CASSYPDRGSDEQYF. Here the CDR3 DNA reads TGTGCCAGCAGCTACCCTGACAGGGGATCTGACGAGCAGTACTTC.

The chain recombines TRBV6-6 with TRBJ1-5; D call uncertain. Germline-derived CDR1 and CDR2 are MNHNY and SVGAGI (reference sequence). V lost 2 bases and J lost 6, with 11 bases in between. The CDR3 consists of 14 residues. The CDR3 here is CASSYPYGGQPQHF. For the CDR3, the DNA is TGTGCCAGCAGTTACCCTTATGGAGGTCAGCCCCAGCATTTT.

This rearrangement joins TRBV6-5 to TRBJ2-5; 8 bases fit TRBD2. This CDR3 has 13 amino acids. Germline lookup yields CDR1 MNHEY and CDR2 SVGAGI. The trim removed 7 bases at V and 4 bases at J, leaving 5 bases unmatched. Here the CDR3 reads CASMRAGAETQYF. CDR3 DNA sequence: TGTGCCAGCATGAGAGCGGGGGCAGAGACCCAGTACTTC.

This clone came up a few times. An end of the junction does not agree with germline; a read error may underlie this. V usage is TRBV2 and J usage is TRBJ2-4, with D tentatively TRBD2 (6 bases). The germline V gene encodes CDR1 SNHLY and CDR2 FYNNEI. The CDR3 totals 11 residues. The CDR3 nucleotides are TGTGCCAGCAGTAGCCTTACGGGGGTGGTTTTC. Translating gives CASSSLTGVVF.

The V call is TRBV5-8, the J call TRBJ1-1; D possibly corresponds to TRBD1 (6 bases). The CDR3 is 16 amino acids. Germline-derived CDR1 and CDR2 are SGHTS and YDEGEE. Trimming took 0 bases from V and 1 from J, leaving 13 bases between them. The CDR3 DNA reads TGTGCCAGCAGCTTGGAACTGAGGGGGTCGAACACTGAAGCTTTCTTT. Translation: CASSLELRGSNTEAFF.